This T cell receptor delta chain was identified during a study of gamma delta lymphoproliferative disorders and STAT genes. As for the study in general: Each gamma-chain library started from at least 50 ng of genomic DNA, using the LymphoTrack Dx TCRG Assay. The EuroClonality-NGS protocol was used to prepare delta libraries.

TCRdb re-identified clones in the multiplex PCR reads via CATT. The sample consists of over a thousand delta-chain clones, roughly 1.9% of them appearing once. This CDR3 region has 19 residues. The J segment lost 0 bases and the V segment lost 5 bases, leaving 20 bases of the junction unmatched. The V gene's germline CDR1 is GEAIGNYY and CDR2 EKD. The sample holds a few counts of this clone. Its antigen remains unknown. The TCRdb protein comes from a much larger clone and disagrees with this DNA's translation at residue 11, likely due to a read error; the protein given here is derived from the DNA. Study-level findings and limits: Most major patient clonotypes were shared with at least one healthy donor.

Sequencing used genomic DNA taken from PBMCs of patients and controls. The receptor comes from a human donor in good health. The J gene is TRDJ1, the V gene TRDV2; TRDD3 matches at 7 bases. The sample consisted of blood. The CDR3 bases are TGTGCCTGTGCCCGGCTAGGGGGCGCTGGGGGCACAGACACCGATAAACTCATCTTT. Translating it yields CACARLGGAGGTDTDKLIF.